The rows below give T cell receptor beta chains drawn from one sample of a study of shared clonotypes between healthy human individuals. Clones were sequenced by immunoSEQ multiplex PCR, and TCRdb holds only the in-frame ones, with some missing. The sample shows around 700,000 clones, around 72% of them seen only once. Sequenced input: memory CD4+ T cells sorted from blood. Receptors were obtained from a woman between 25 and 40 years old in good health. Both conserved end residues are part of each CDR3. Each record gives: CDR3 DNA, CDR3 protein, J gene, clone size, V gene, D gene. D genes are given only for firm matches. The size field is filled for only some rows; it gives once, few, many or a size class.

CDR3 DNA: TGTGCCAGCAGCCCGGGGACTAGCGGCCAAGAGACCCAGTACTTC
CDR3 protein: CASSPGTSGQETQYF
J gene: TRBJ2-5
clone size: .
V gene: TRBV6-5
D gene: TRBD2

CDR3 DNA: TGCGCCAGCAGCCCGGGGACAGAGAACACCGGGGAGCTGTTTTTT
CDR3 protein: CASSPGTENTGELFF
J gene: TRBJ2-2
clone size: .
V gene: TRBV5-1
D gene: TRBD1

CDR3 DNA: TGTGCCGGGGCGCTAGACGTATACAATGAGCAGTTCTTC
CDR3 protein: CAGALDVYNEQFF
J gene: TRBJ2-1
clone size: .
V gene: TRBV27
D gene: .

CDR3 DNA: TGTGCCAGCAGTTCCCCGGGTTTGTCAGGCGACTACGAGCAGTACTTC
CDR3 protein: CASSSPGLSGDYEQYF
J gene: TRBJ2-7
clone size: .
V gene: TRBV28
D gene: .

CDR3 DNA: TGTGCCAGCAGTGAAGCGAGTCTGAACACTGAAGCTTTCTTT
CDR3 protein: CASSEASLNTEAFF
J gene: TRBJ1-1
clone size: .
V gene: TRBV2
D gene: .

CDR3 DNA: TGTGCCAGTAGTATGTCATCGGGGGCTCGGGAGACCCAGTACTTC
CDR3 protein: CASSMSSGARETQYF
J gene: TRBJ2-5
clone size: .
V gene: TRBV19
D gene: .

CDR3 DNA: TGTGCCAGCAGTTTAAGCGGGACCAATGGTCGCGGTGAGCAGTTCTTC
CDR3 protein: CASSLSGTNGRGEQFF
J gene: TRBJ2-1
clone size: .
V gene: TRBV27
D gene: TRBD2

CDR3 DNA: TGCGCCAGCAGTGAGGCGGAGGACTGGGACACTGAAGCTTTCTTT
CDR3 protein: CASSEAEDWDTEAFF
J gene: TRBJ1-1
clone size: .
V gene: TRBV10-1
D gene: .

CDR3 DNA: TGTGCCAGCAGCCGGGCCTCTAGCACAGATACGCAGTATTTT
CDR3 protein: CASSRASSTDTQYF
J gene: TRBJ2-3
clone size: many
V gene: TRBV7-2
D gene: .

CDR3 DNA: TGTGCCAGTAGTATAGGGACAGGGGTAACCTACGAGCAGTACTTC
CDR3 protein: CASSIGTGVTYEQYF
J gene: TRBJ2-7
clone size: .
V gene: TRBV19
D gene: TRBD1

CDR3 DNA: TGTGCCTGGAGGATAGACCCGGGACAGGGGCGCGTTTATAGCAATCAGCCCCAGCATTTT
CDR3 protein: CAWRIDPGQGRVYSNQPQHF
J gene: TRBJ1-5
clone size: .
V gene: TRBV30
D gene: TRBD1